What follows is one T cell receptor (beta chain) and its context. The data were obtained in a study of blood T cell repertoires in COVID-19. Across the whole study: The samples span acute and convalescent COVID-19 from the United States, Italy and Spain.

Measured with immunoSEQ multiplex PCR; TCRdb has only the in-frame clones, and not every one. Here the sample spans about 210,000 clones, about 91% being singletons. Trimming removed 7 bases at V and 4 bases at J, with 16 bases between. Germline V lookup: CDR1 LNHDA, CDR2 SQIVND (reference sequence). This CDR3 is 14 amino acids long. The J gene is TRBJ1-1, the V gene TRBV19, with a tentative D call TRBD1 (6 bases). The clonotype originates from a man aged 18 to 30 with acute COVID-19. The specimen was PBMCs or T cells enriched from blood (not recorded which). Written as DNA, the CDR3 is TGTGCCAGTAACCTAGGGGGAGGGGGCACTGAAGCTTTCTTT. It codes for CASNLGGGGTEAFF.